This is a list of T cell receptor beta chains from one sample in a study of graft-versus-host responses after intestinal transplantation. This table comes from immunoSEQ multiplex PCR, and its TCRdb copy is limited to in-frame clones, with some not included. The table shows about 110,000 clones, with 85% to 95% occurring only once. Their recognized antigens are unknown. Specimen: unstimulated CD8+ T cells sorted from spleen or lymph node cells, collected before intestinal transplant. The receptor source for this set is a human donor who received an intestinal transplant. CDR3s leave out the opening cysteine and the closing phenylalanine or tryptophan.

j_call: TRBJ1-2
cdr3_length: 11
v_call: TRBV27
cdr3_aa: ASGSPLRDGYT

j_call: TRBJ1-1
cdr3_length: 12
v_call: TRBV30
cdr3_aa: AWSEETGNTEAF

j_call: TRBJ2-7
cdr3_length: 11
v_call: TRBV5-6
cdr3_aa: ASSDLAAYEQY

j_call: TRBJ2-1
cdr3_length: 13
v_call: TRBV28
cdr3_aa: ASSSGLARYNGQF

j_call: TRBJ2-1
cdr3_length: 11
v_call: TRBV27
cdr3_aa: ASSDELELEQF

j_call: TRBJ2-3
cdr3_length: 13
v_call: TRBV1
cdr3_aa: TSFKGRSSTDTQY

j_call: TRBJ2-5
cdr3_length: 18
v_call: TRBV19
cdr3_aa: ASSMTADSTIQRGQETQY

j_call: TRBJ2-7
cdr3_length: 14
v_call: TRBV23-1
cdr3_aa: ASSQILDRFSYEQY

j_call: TRBJ2-7
cdr3_length: 12
v_call: TRBV5-1
cdr3_aa: ASSLQDWDYEQY

j_call: TRBJ2-7
cdr3_length: 11
v_call: TRBV30
cdr3_aa: AWALGLADEQY

j_call: TRBJ1-3
cdr3_length: 12
v_call: TRBV29-1
cdr3_aa: SVGKTREGNTIY

j_call: TRBJ1-1
cdr3_length: 11
v_call: TRBV15
cdr3_aa: ATSMGLNTEAF

j_call: TRBJ2-7
cdr3_length: 14
v_call: TRBV5-1
cdr3_aa: ASSLVVARPRYEQY

j_call: TRBJ1-2
cdr3_length: 11
v_call: TRBV14
cdr3_aa: ASSQGRNYGYT

j_call: TRBJ2-1
cdr3_length: 12
v_call: TRBV27
cdr3_aa: ATIGQGAYNEQF

j_call: TRBJ2-7
cdr3_length: 12
v_call: TRBV4-1
cdr3_aa: ASSQERASYEQY

j_call: TRBJ2-1
cdr3_length: 15
v_call: TRBV9
cdr3_aa: ASSVPSSGHSYNEQF

j_call: TRBJ1-1
cdr3_length: 12
v_call: TRBV27
cdr3_aa: ASSLEGFHTEAF

j_call: TRBJ2-1
cdr3_length: 13
v_call: TRBV6-5
cdr3_aa: ASRAGTGHKLGQF

j_call: TRBJ2-7
cdr3_length: 11
v_call: TRBV6-1
cdr3_aa: VSRAGALREQY

j_call: TRBJ2-1
cdr3_length: 13
v_call: TRBV7-9
cdr3_aa: ASSPPGTAYNEQF

j_call: TRBJ2-7
cdr3_length: 18
v_call: TRBV7-8
cdr3_aa: ASSLGRVGGTSGGSYEQY

j_call: TRBJ2-1
cdr3_length: 11
v_call: TRBV5-1
cdr3_aa: ASSPYRNNEQF

j_call: TRBJ2-7
cdr3_length: 13
v_call: TRBV7-2
cdr3_aa: ASSPSGLRAYEQY

j_call: TRBJ2-1
cdr3_length: 13
v_call: TRBV27
cdr3_aa: ASSYPSGSRNEQF

j_call: TRBJ2-2
cdr3_length: 12
v_call: TRBV6-5
cdr3_aa: ASRYRQNTGELF

j_call: TRBJ1-2
cdr3_length: 8
v_call: TRBV28
cdr3_aa: ASSFNGYT

j_call: TRBJ2-7
cdr3_length: 10
v_call: TRBV9
cdr3_aa: ASSPGPEEQY

j_call: TRBJ1-2
cdr3_length: 15
v_call: TRBV29-1
cdr3_aa: SVRTDGYDIANYGYT

j_call: TRBJ2-1
cdr3_length: 14
v_call: TRBV7-3
cdr3_aa: ASSLTTRLSYNEQF

j_call: TRBJ1-1
cdr3_length: 12
v_call: TRBV27
cdr3_aa: ASSFWGQSAEAF

j_call: TRBJ2-7
cdr3_length: 12
v_call: TRBV19
cdr3_aa: ASSIAGPSYEQY

j_call: TRBJ2-1
cdr3_length: 13
v_call: TRBV19
cdr3_aa: ASSMSAGGHNEQF

j_call: TRBJ2-7
cdr3_length: 13
v_call: TRBV28
cdr3_aa: ASSPPAGTSYEQY

j_call: TRBJ2-3
cdr3_length: 15
v_call: TRBV19
cdr3_aa: ASSPQVDAVSTDTQY

j_call: TRBJ1-6
cdr3_length: 8
v_call: TRBV20-1
cdr3_aa: SARGSPLH

j_call: TRBJ2-7
cdr3_length: 15
v_call: TRBV30
cdr3_aa: AWSGLAGGTSSYEQY

j_call: TRBJ2-7
cdr3_length: 10
v_call: TRBV29-1
cdr3_aa: SVEGQPYEQY

j_call: TRBJ2-1
cdr3_length: 14
v_call: TRBV5-4
cdr3_aa: ASSSGTLGAYNEQF

j_call: TRBJ2-3
cdr3_length: 15
v_call: TRBV5-6
cdr3_aa: ASSLEASGRGTDTQY

j_call: TRBJ2-7
cdr3_length: 12
v_call: TRBV27
cdr3_aa: ASTSRDRIYEQY

j_call: TRBJ2-1
cdr3_length: 13
v_call: TRBV27
cdr3_aa: ASSWGTSTYNEQF

j_call: TRBJ2-5
cdr3_length: 12
v_call: TRBV28
cdr3_aa: ASSPVRGRETQY

j_call: TRBJ2-7
cdr3_length: 10
v_call: TRBV6-5
cdr3_aa: ASSYGPYEQY

j_call: TRBJ2-2
cdr3_length: 12
v_call: TRBV30
cdr3_aa: AWDTSGSSGELF

j_call: TRBJ2-7
cdr3_length: 13
v_call: TRBV5-1
cdr3_aa: ASSLRRQGAYEQY

j_call: TRBJ2-7
cdr3_length: 13
v_call: TRBV4-2
cdr3_aa: ASSPGLTTSYEQY

j_call: TRBJ2-7
cdr3_length: 12
v_call: TRBV29-1
cdr3_aa: SVVRASGSPEQY

j_call: TRBJ1-5
cdr3_length: 19
v_call: TRBV18
cdr3_aa: ASSPLPTKSTGVMSNQPQH

j_call: TRBJ2-1
cdr3_length: 10
v_call: TRBV28
cdr3_aa: ASSPGENEQF

j_call: TRBJ1-1
cdr3_length: 15
v_call: TRBV14
cdr3_aa: ASSQSRLPGLNTEAF